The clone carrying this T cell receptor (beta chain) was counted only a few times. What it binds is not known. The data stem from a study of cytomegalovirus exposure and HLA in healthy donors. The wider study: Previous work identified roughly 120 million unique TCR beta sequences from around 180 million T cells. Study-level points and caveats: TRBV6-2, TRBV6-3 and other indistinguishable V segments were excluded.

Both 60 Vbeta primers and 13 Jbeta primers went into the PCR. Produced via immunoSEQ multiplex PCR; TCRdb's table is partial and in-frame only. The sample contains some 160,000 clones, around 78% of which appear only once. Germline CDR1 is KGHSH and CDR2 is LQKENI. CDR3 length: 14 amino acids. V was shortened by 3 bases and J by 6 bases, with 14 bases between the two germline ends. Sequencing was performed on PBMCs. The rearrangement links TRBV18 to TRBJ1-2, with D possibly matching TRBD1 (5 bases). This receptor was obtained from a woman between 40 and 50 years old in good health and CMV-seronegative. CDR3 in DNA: TGTGCCAGCTCACCCCTCCGGGACTTTAATGGCTACACCTTC. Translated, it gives CASSPLRDFNGYTF.